This record concerns one TCR beta chain sequence. The antigen is unknown. The CDR3 runs 14 residues. The V gene's germline CDR1 is LGHDT and CDR2 YNNKEL (reference sequence). Following a re-call of the 5' RACE reads, TCRdb has one entry per CDR3 protein and lacks DNA. Its table lists 500,000 or so distinct CDR3 sequences. The sample belongs to a study of T cells expressing NK-cell markers. About the research overall: It was sorted CD3+CD56-NKG2C+, CD3+CD56+NKG2C- and CD3+CD56+NKG2C+ T cells that provided the TCR beta repertoires. HCMV serostatus: seven of eight sequenced donors positive, one negative.

Regarding the study as a whole: Five or six donors showed dominant NKG2C+ clonotypes comprising about 1.0-8% of their CD8+ T cells. For a handful of donors, these clonotypes were likewise the leading ones in the CD3+CD56-NKG2C+ fraction.

Sequencing input: blood T cells: a sorted CD56 or NKG2C T cell subset, CD4+ or CD8+ T cells, or bulk PBMC T cells (not recorded which). This clonotype was obtained from a young man in good health. V and J are TRBV3-1 and TRBJ1-4; TCRdb outputs TRBD1, but without DNA this stays unchecked. The CDR3 loop reads CASTRQGTNEKLFF.